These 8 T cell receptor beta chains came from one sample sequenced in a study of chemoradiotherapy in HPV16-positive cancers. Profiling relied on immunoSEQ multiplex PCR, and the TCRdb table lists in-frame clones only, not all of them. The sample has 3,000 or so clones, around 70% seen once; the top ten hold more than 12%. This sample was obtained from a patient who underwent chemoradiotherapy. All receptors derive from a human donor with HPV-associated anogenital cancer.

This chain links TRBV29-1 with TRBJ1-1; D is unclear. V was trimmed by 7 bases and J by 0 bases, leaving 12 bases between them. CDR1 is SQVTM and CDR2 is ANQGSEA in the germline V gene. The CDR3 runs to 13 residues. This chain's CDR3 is CSALFRLNTEAFF. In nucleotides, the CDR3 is TGCAGCGCCCTTTTCAGGCTGAACACTGAAGCTTTCTTT.

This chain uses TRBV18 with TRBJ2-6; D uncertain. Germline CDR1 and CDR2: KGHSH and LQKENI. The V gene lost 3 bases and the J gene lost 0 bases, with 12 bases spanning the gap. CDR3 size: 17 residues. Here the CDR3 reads CASSPGSPNSGANVLTF. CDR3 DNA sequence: TGTGCCAGCTCACCCGGGTCCCCAAACTCTGGGGCCAACGTCCTGACTTTC.

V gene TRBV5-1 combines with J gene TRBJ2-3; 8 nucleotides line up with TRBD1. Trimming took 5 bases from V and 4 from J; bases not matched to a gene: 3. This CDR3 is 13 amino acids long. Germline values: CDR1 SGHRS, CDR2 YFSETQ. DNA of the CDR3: TGCGCCAGCAGGGACAGGGAAGCAGATACGCAGTATTTT. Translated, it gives CASRDREADTQYF.

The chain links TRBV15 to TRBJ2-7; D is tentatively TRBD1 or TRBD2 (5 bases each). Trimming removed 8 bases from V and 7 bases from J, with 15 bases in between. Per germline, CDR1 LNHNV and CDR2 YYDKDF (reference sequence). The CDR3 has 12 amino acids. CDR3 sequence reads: CATGTAWGEQYF. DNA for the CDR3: TGTGCCACCGGTACAGCCTGGGGGGAGCAGTACTTC.

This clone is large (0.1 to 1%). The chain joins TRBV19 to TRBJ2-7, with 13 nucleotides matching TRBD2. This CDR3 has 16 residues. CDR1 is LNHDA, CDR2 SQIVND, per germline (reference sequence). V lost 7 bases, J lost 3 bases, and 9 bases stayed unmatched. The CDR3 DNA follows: TGTGCCAGTACCCCGACTAGCGGGGGGAGAATCTACGAGCAGTACTTC. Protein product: CASTPTSGGRIYEQYF.

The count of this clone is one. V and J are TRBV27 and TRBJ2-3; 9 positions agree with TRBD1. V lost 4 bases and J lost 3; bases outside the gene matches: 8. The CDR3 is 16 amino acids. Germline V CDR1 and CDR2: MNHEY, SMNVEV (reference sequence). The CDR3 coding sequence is TGTGCCAGCAGTTCACTTGGGACAGGGCGAACAGATACGCAGTATTTT. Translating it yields CASSSLGTGRTDTQYF.

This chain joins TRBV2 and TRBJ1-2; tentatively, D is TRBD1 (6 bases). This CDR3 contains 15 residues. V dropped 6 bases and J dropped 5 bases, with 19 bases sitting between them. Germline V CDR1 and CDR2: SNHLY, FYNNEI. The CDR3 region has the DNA TGTGCCAGCAGGGAAAATAGACAGGCTCTATATGGCTACACCTTC. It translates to CASRENRQALYGYTF. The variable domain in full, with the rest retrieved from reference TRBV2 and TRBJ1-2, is EPEVTQTPSHQVTQMGQEVILRCVPISNHLYFYWYRQILGQKVEFLVSFYNNEISEKSEIFDDQFSVERPDGSNFTLKIRSTKLEDSAMYFCASRENRQALYGYTFGSGTRLTVV.

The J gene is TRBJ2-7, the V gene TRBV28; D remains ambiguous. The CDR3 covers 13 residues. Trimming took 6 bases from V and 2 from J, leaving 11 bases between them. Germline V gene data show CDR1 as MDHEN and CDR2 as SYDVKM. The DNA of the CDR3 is TGTGCCAGCAGCACCAGAAACCCCTACGAGCAGTACTTC. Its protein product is CASSTRNPYEQYF.